This passage covers 24 T cell receptor beta chains from one sample sequenced in a study of human CD8 memory T cell subsets. Libraries of TCR beta chains were produced by 5' RACE (UMI-labeled). TCRdb reprocessed the 5' RACE reads and stores each CDR3 protein as one record, lacking DNA. The sample yields roughly 9,300 distinct CDR3 sequences, of which the top ten take up roughly 9%. The material sequenced was CD8+ stem-like memory T cells (TSCM and TCM) sorted from PBMCs. Subset denoted: stem-like memory CD8 T cells (TSTEM), CCR7+ PD-1- TIGIT-. The receptors come from a human donor in good health.

The V call is TRBV12-5, the J call TRBJ2-7; no DNA is available, so the TRBD2 call from TCRdb remains unchecked. This CDR3 comprises 18 residues. In germline, CDR1 is LGHNT, CDR2 FRNRAP. The CDR3 protein is CASGPRDSREISTYEQYF.

This clonotype is deemed medium-sized (0.01 to 0.1%) by its frequency. The rearrangement links TRBV29-1 to TRBJ2-1; TCRdb lists TRBD1, though no DNA is available to test this call. CDR3 length equals 15 residues. Germline CDR1 and CDR2: SQVTM and ANQGSEA. The CDR3 sequence is CSVVGAVPSYNEQFF.

The V gene is TRBV5-1, the J gene TRBJ2-7. CDR1 is SGHRS and CDR2 is YFSETQ in the germline V gene. This CDR3 comprises 14 residues. CDR3 sequence: CASSLEGLSYEQYF.

According to its frequency, this clonotype is medium-sized. The V call is TRBV29-1, the J call TRBJ1-3; TCRdb's D gene call, TRBD1, goes unchecked for lack of DNA. This CDR3 has 13 residues. The germline V gene has CDR1 SQVTM and CDR2 ANQGSEA. The chain's CDR3 is CSVLGQAGNTIYF.

The chain recombines TRBV5-4 with TRBJ1-1; TCRdb calls TRBD1, which cannot be checked without DNA. This CDR3 spans 11 amino acids. Germline V gives CDR1 SGHNT, CDR2 YYREEE (reference sequence). The CDR3 spells CASRGGTGTFF.

The chain combines TRBV7-8 with TRBJ2-5; TCRdb returns TRBD2, unconfirmable since there is no DNA. CDR3 length: 15 residues. Germline CDR1 SGHVS, CDR2 FQNEAQ. The CDR3 protein is CASDSGPRGWETQYF.

V and J are TRBV12-3 or TRBV12-4 and TRBJ2-7; TCRdb's D call, TRBD1, is unchecked because there is no DNA. This CDR3 has 13 residues. The CDR3 sequence: CASSQGQSYEQYF.

According to its frequency, this clonotype is medium-sized. V is TRBV6-5 and J is TRBJ2-5; as DNA is missing, the TRBD1 call by TCRdb cannot be tested. Germline assignment: CDR1 MNHEY and CDR2 SVGAGI. The CDR3 spans 14 residues. The CDR3 loop reads CASSLQGAQETQYF.

The chain couples TRBV7-9 to TRBJ1-5. The CDR3 length is 15 residues. CDR1 and CDR2 from the germline V gene are SEHNR and FQNEAQ (reference sequence). The CDR3 protein is CASSLGGLSKQPQHF.

The J gene is TRBJ2-3, the V gene TRBV4-3; TCRdb's D gene call, TRBD2, goes unchecked for lack of DNA. The CDR3 has 15 residues. Germline V gene sequence: CDR1 LGHNA, CDR2 YSLEER. The CDR3 protein is CASSQDSGVADTQYF.

The chain carries TRBV7-9 and TRBJ2-2; TCRdb's assignment of TRBD1 cannot be checked, as there is no DNA. The CDR3 is 15 residues long. Germline lookup yields CDR1 SEHNR and CDR2 FQNEAQ (reference sequence). The CDR3 loop is CASSSGGFRTGELFF.

The V and J genes are TRBV4-1 and TRBJ1-1. The CDR3 loop spans 12 amino acids. CDR1 and CDR2 (germline): MGHRA, YSYEKL. CDR3 region: CASSQGPTEAFF.

This chain joins TRBV4-3 and TRBJ2-1. Germline CDR1 LGHNA, CDR2 YSLEER. This CDR3 comprises 14 residues. The CDR3: CASSQGSVYNEQFF.

V and J are TRBV24-1 and TRBJ2-5; TCRdb's D call of TRBD2 is untestable without DNA. CDR3 size: 15 residues. Germline V gene sequence: CDR1 KGHDR, CDR2 SFDVKD. This chain's CDR3 is CATSDPREIEETQYF.

This clonotype is identified as medium-sized from frequency. The rearrangement joins TRBV10-3 to TRBJ2-1. The CDR3 is made up of 13 amino acids. Germline CDR1 ENHRY, CDR2 SYGVKD. CDR3 amino acids: CAISGNSYNEQFF.

V usage is TRBV20-1 and J usage is TRBJ2-1; TCRdb's D call of TRBD2 is untestable without DNA. Germline V gene data show CDR1 as DFQATT and CDR2 as SNEGSKA (reference sequence). The CDR3 contains 17 residues. This chain's CDR3 is CSASAGTSGSSYNEQFF.

Here the CDR3 reads CASSLSGSVPFYNEQFF. V gene TRBV19 combines with J gene TRBJ2-1; the TCRdb D gene call, TRBD2, has no DNA to confirm it. The CDR3 loop spans 17 amino acids. Germline V gives CDR1 LNHDA, CDR2 SQIVND (reference sequence).

Frequency places this clonotype as medium-sized. V and J are TRBV6-2 or TRBV6-3 and TRBJ2-1; there is no DNA to check the TCRdb D call of TRBD2. The CDR3 has 14 amino acids. Germline assignment: CDR1 MNHEY and CDR2 SVGEGT. The CDR3 region is CASTPTYGRPEQFF.

The chain uses TRBV7-9 and TRBJ2-6; TCRdb names TRBD1, which stays unverified in the absence of DNA. Looked up from germline, CDR1 is SEHNR and CDR2 is FQNEAQ (reference sequence). There are 19 residues in the CDR3. The CDR3 reads CASSQGGRARFSGANVLTF.

The rearrangement uses TRBV9 and TRBJ2-7. Germline V gene lookup returns CDR1 SGDLS and CDR2 YYNGEE. The CDR3 sequence is 13 residues long. The CDR3 reads CASSPSGNYEQYF.

J is TRBJ1-2 and V is TRBV12-3 or TRBV12-4. The length of the CDR3 is 15 residues. The CDR3 reads CASSYWQKRNYGYTF.

This clonotype is deemed medium-sized by its frequency. This chain joins TRBV4-2 and TRBJ1-5. The CDR3 is made up of 13 amino acids. From germline, CDR1 is LGHNA and CDR2 YNFKEQ. CDR3 sequence reads: CASSSYSNQPQHF.

Frequency places this clonotype as medium-sized (0.01 to 0.1%). J is TRBJ1-1 and V is TRBV7-9. CDR1 and CDR2 (germline): SEHNR, FQNEAQ (reference sequence). The CDR3 runs 13 residues. CDR3 amino acids: CASSYDTETEAFF.

The J gene is TRBJ2-2, the V gene TRBV20-1. The CDR3 has 12 amino acids. Germline V CDR1 and CDR2: DFQATT, SNEGSKA (reference sequence). The chain's CDR3 is CSARVGTGELFF.